The 7 T cell receptor beta chains presented below share a single source sample, sequenced in a study of siplizumab effects on memory and regulatory T cells. TCRdb's table, derived via immunoSEQ multiplex PCR, lists solely in-frame clones and lacks some. The table lists approximately 100,000 clones, about 90% of them singletons. Sequencing used Tregs sorted from blood. Every receptor here comes from a human donor in good health.

This chain connects TRBV5-1 to TRBJ1-3; 7 nucleotides align to TRBD1. V was pared by 4 bases and J by 0 bases, with 22 bases of the junction left unmatched. The CDR3 runs to 21 residues. CDR1 SGHRS and CDR2 YFSETQ come from the germline V gene. The CDR3 loop reads CASSLPNFKATGTGSGNTIYF. The CDR3 bases are TGCGCCAGCAGCCTTCCTAATTTTAAGGCGACAGGGACCGGCTCTGGAAACACCATATATTTT. Drawing the rest from reference TRBV5-1 and TRBJ1-3, the complete variable domain is KAGVTQTPRYLIKTRGQQVTLSCSPISGHRSVSWYQQTPGQGLQFLFEYFSETQRNKGNFPGRFSGRQFSNSRSEMNVSTLELGDSALYLCASSLPNFKATGTGSGNTIYFGEGSWLTVV.

This clone was seen once. The CDR3 DNA reads as TGTGCCAGTAGTCGTTACAGGGGAATATACACTGAAGCTTTCTTT. It translates to CASSRYRGIYTEAFF. The chain recombines TRBV19 with TRBJ1-1; 7 bases agree with TRBD1. The ends lost 5 bases at V and 3 bases at J; junction bases unmatched: 9. The length of the CDR3 is 15 residues. Looked up from germline, CDR1 is LNHDA and CDR2 is SQIVND (reference sequence).

The CDR3 spells CASSRIRGYEQYF. CDR3 nucleotides: TGTGCCAGCAGTAGAATCAGGGGCTACGAGCAGTACTTC. This chain joins TRBV7-2 and TRBJ2-7; a weak D match, TRBD1 (6 bases). V lost 6 bases and J 3 bases, leaving 12 bases between the germline ends. The length of the CDR3 is 13 residues. Germline CDR1 SGHTA, CDR2 FQGNSA.

V usage is TRBV6-5 and J usage is TRBJ2-7, with 11 bases matching TRBD1. This CDR3 is built from 14 residues. V gave up 2 bases and J gave up 3 bases; unmatched junction bases: 0. In germline, CDR1 is MNHEY, CDR2 SVGAGI. The CDR3 bases are TGTGCCAGCAGTTACGGGACAGGGGGCTACGAGCAGTACTTC. Translation gives CASSYGTGGYEQYF.

The V call is TRBV23-1, the J call TRBJ1-6, with D possibly being TRBD1 (5 bases). TRBV23-1 is sorted into the ORF group, with uncertain function. The CDR3 is 14 residues long. V lost 7 bases, J lost 6 bases, and 13 bases lay in between. The CDR3 DNA reads as TGCGCCAGCACCGACGGGACCCCTAATTCACCCCTCCACTTT. Translating gives CASTDGTPNSPLHF.

The J gene is TRBJ2-1, the V gene TRBV20-1, with D perhaps matching TRBD2 (6 bases). Germline values: CDR1 DFQATT, CDR2 SNEGSKA (reference sequence). This CDR3 is 11 amino acids long. V gave up 4 bases and J gave up 10 bases, with 11 bases separating them. The CDR3 region is CSATGLTEQFF. CDR3 DNA: TGCAGTGCTACCGGACTAACGGAGCAGTTCTTC.

The CDR3 DNA reads as TGTGCCAGCAGTTTAACGGGGGATCAGCCCCAGCATTTT. It codes for CASSLTGDQPQHF. This chain connects TRBV6-1 to TRBJ1-5; the D gene is possibly TRBD1 (5 bases). This CDR3 has 13 amino acids. Deletions cut 5 bases from V and 5 bases from J, with 10 bases between. The germline V gene encodes CDR1 MNHNS and CDR2 SASEGT.